The subject of this entry is one T cell receptor (beta chain). Antigen specificity is unknown. Profiling relied on immunoSEQ multiplex PCR, and the TCRdb table lists in-frame clones only, not all of them. The data contain millions of clones, approximately 90% of them singletons. Germline loops: CDR1 SNHLY, CDR2 FYNNEI. Trimming at V came to 11 bases and at J to 8 bases, leaving 15 bases not matched to a gene. This CDR3 comprises 14 residues. This sample was included in a study of shared clonotypes between healthy human individuals. Study results and caveats: Measured sharing among donors was expected to vary with sequencing depth. Estimated richness was generally greater in naive than memory subsets. Shared across a handful of donors were around 5% of the naive CD4 clonotypes.

The chain combines TRBV2 with TRBJ2-1, with 7 bases aligning to TRBD2. The receptor was derived from a young man in good health. The specimen sequenced was naive CD4+ T cells sorted from blood. Subset meaning: CD45RA+ positively selected. This CDR3 reads CAFKRSGVGYEQFF. For the CDR3, the DNA is TGTGCCTTTAAGAGGAGCGGGGTAGGGTATGAGCAGTTCTTC.